The 22 T cell receptor beta chains below come from one sample, sequenced in a study of blood T cell repertoires in COVID-19. The table came from immunoSEQ multiplex PCR; TCRdb's copy has only in-frame clones and leaves some out. The sample lists over 80,000 clones, less than 85% occurring once. The sample was peripheral blood. The receptor source for this set is a woman in her seventies with acute or convalescent COVID-19.

This clone has a single count. The chain is built from TRBV6-6 and TRBJ1-5; D not resolved. The V and J ends lost 7 bases and 0 bases respectively, with 13 bases between them. The CDR3 loop spans 15 amino acids. Looked up from germline, CDR1 is MNHNY and CDR2 is SVGAGI (reference sequence). CDR3 in amino acids: CASKGEHSSNQPQHF. The CDR3 coding sequence is TGTGCCAGCAAGGGAGAACACTCTAGCAATCAGCCCCAGCATTTT.

The genes are TRBV19 and TRBJ2-1, with D possibly matching TRBD2 (6 bases). This CDR3 is built from 16 residues. CDR1 LNHDA and CDR2 SQIVND come from the germline V gene (reference sequence). Trimming left V 2 bases short and J 5 bases short, with 16 bases between. The CDR3 DNA reads as TGTGCCAGTAGTATATGGACCCGGGGGTCCCACAATGAGCAGTTCTTC. This sequence encodes CASSIWTRGSHNEQFF.

The J gene is TRBJ1-6, the V gene TRBV5-1; D is unclear. The CDR3 is 13 amino acids. V was trimmed by 4 bases and J by 7 bases, leaving 9 bases between them. Germline V gene data show CDR1 as SGHRS and CDR2 as YFSETQ. DNA for the CDR3: TGCGCCAGCAGCGAGAGGGTAAATTCACCCCTCCACTTT. It is translated as CASSERVNSPLHF.

This clone came up once. The chain joins TRBV18 to TRBJ1-6; D not certain. V was trimmed by 2 bases and J by 3 bases, leaving 5 bases between them. Germline V gene data show CDR1 as KGHSH and CDR2 as LQKENI. CDR3 length: 14 residues. The CDR3, as DNA: TGTGCCAGCTCACCAGGGAGCTATAATTCACCCCTCCACTTT. Translation: CASSPGSYNSPLHF.

The chain employs TRBV19 and TRBJ2-2; D not resolved. Germline V gene sequence: CDR1 LNHDA, CDR2 SQIVND (reference sequence). Trimming removed 6 bases from V and 6 bases from J, with 14 bases in between. The CDR3 length is 14 residues. The CDR3 protein is CASSQGGVPGELFF. The CDR3 nucleotides are TGTGCCAGTAGCCAAGGTGGAGTTCCCGGGGAGCTGTTTTTT.

This chain connects TRBV27 to TRBJ1-6; 10 positions agree with TRBD1. This CDR3 is 16 amino acids long. CDR1 and CDR2 from the germline V gene are MNHEY and SMNVEV (reference sequence). J lost 6 bases, V lost 5 bases, and 7 bases had no gene match. CDR3 in amino acids: CASSVGTGAGNSPLHF. CDR3 nucleotide sequence: TGTGCCAGCAGTGTCGGGACAGGGGCTGGTAATTCACCCCTCCACTTT.

The V and J genes are TRBV11-3 and TRBJ2-1; 11 nucleotides agree with TRBD2. Germline V gives CDR1 SGHNT, CDR2 YENEEA. The CDR3 loop spans 17 amino acids. With 3 bases clipped from V and 7 bases from J, the junction kept 11 bases outside the gene matches. CDR3 coding DNA: TGTGCCAGCAGCTTTAAAATAGGGACTAGCGGAGAGAATGAGCAGTTCTTC. Its protein is CASSFKIGTSGENEQFF.

The chain employs TRBV9 and TRBJ1-2; TRBD1 matches 7 bases. The CDR3 sequence is 15 residues long. Unmatched junction bases numbered 5, after V lost 3 bases and J lost 0 bases. The germline V gene has CDR1 SGDLS and CDR2 YYNGEE. The CDR3 sequence is CASSARDSPNYGYTF. CDR3 in DNA: TGTGCCAGCAGCGCCCGGGACAGCCCTAACTATGGCTACACCTTC.

V is TRBV2 and J is TRBJ2-2; 7 bases map to TRBD1. CDR3 length: 13 amino acids. Germline CDR1 SNHLY, CDR2 FYNNEI. J lost 4 bases, V lost 8 bases, and 4 bases had no gene match. In DNA form, the CDR3 reads TGTGCCAGCGAAGGGGGCAGCACCGGGGAGCTGTTTTTT. The encoded protein is CASEGGSTGELFF.

The chain uses TRBV10-2 and TRBJ1-2; no reliable D call. V dropped 3 bases and J dropped 8 bases, with 10 bases sitting between them. This CDR3 spans 12 amino acids. Germline CDR1 WSHSY, CDR2 SAAADI. As DNA, the CDR3 is TGCGCCAGCAGTGAACTAAGCAGAGGCTACACCTTC. It is translated as CASSELSRGYTF.

The chain couples TRBV28 to TRBJ2-3; 7 nucleotides line up with TRBD2. The CDR3 covers 16 residues. The germline CDR1 and CDR2 sequences are MDHEN and SYDVKM. Unmatched junction bases numbered 9, after V lost 6 bases and J lost 0 bases. CDR3 protein: CASSRTLAVSTDTQYF. CDR3 sequence (DNA): TGTGCCAGCAGCCGAACGCTAGCGGTTAGCACAGATACGCAGTATTTT.

CDR3 DNA: TGTGCCAGCAGCCGGACAGGGGGCCGGGAGACCCAGTACTTC. Encoded protein: CASSRTGGRETQYF. The genes are TRBV27 and TRBJ2-5; 11 nucleotides match TRBD1. Germline loops: CDR1 MNHEY, CDR2 SMNVEV (reference sequence). There are 14 residues in the CDR3. V gave up 6 bases and J gave up 5 bases; unmatched junction bases: 5.

V and J are TRBV5-6 and TRBJ2-1, with TRBD2 identical over 10 bases. Germline V lookup: CDR1 SGHDT, CDR2 YYEEEE. The CDR3 extends over 15 amino acids. V trimming: 5 bases; J trimming: 3 bases; junction bases outside the gene matches: 5. The CDR3 DNA sequence: TGTGCCAGCAGGGAAGCGGGGGGGCTCTACAATGAGCAGTTCTTC. This gives the protein CASREAGGLYNEQFF.

The V gene is TRBV5-6, the J gene TRBJ2-6; D perhaps matches TRBD1 (5 bases). This CDR3 has 15 amino acids. V was trimmed by 6 bases and J by 0 bases, leaving 10 bases between them. CDR1 and CDR2 from the germline V gene are SGHDT and YYEEEE. CDR3: CASTRTGSGANVLTF. The DNA for the CDR3 is TGTGCCAGCACCCGAACAGGCTCTGGGGCCAACGTCCTGACTTTC.

This sequence joins TRBV7-2 and TRBJ2-5, with 7 bases fitting TRBD2. Germline CDR1 reads SGHTA; CDR2 reads FQGNSA. Unmatched junction bases numbered 12, after V lost 4 bases and J lost 4 bases. This CDR3 contains 16 residues. This CDR3 is CASSSSATSLGETQYF. DNA of the CDR3: TGTGCCAGCAGCTCCTCCGCGACTAGCCTCGGAGAGACCCAGTACTTC.

The CDR3 loop reads CASSQAHGAVAYGYTF. In DNA form, the CDR3 reads TGTGCCAGCAGCCAAGCCCATGGGGCGGTGGCCTATGGCTACACCTTC. The chain combines TRBV3-1 (or the pseudogene TRBV3-2) with TRBJ1-2, with a tentative D call TRBD1 (5 bases). CDR3 length equals 16 residues. The germline CDR1 and CDR2 sequences are LGHDT and YNNKEL (reference sequence). With 1 base removed from V and 4 bases from J, the gap between germline ends came to 16 bases.

The chain uses TRBV11-2 and TRBJ2-7; D remains unclear. The CDR3 runs 13 residues. Germline loops: CDR1 SGHAT, CDR2 FQNNGV. The V end lost 2 bases, the J end lost 3 bases, and 8 bases lay between the germline ends. The CDR3 is CASSLLYGYEQYF. The DNA of the CDR3 is TGTGCCAGCAGCTTATTGTACGGCTACGAGCAGTACTTC. Full variable domain (rest looked up from reference TRBV11-2 and TRBJ2-7): EAGVAQSPRYKIIEKRQSVAFWCNPISGHATLYWYQQILGQGPKLLIQFQNNGVVDDSQLPKDRFSAERLKGVDSTLKIQPAKLEDSAVYLCASSLLYGYEQYFGPGTRLTVT.

The chain carries TRBV10-3 and TRBJ2-3, with 13 bases identical to TRBD2. This CDR3 comprises 15 residues. With V trimmed by 10 bases and J by 1 base, 5 bases remained unmatched. Per the germline V gene, CDR1 is ENHRY and CDR2 is SYGVKD. The CDR3 coding sequence is TGTGCCACTGGGACTAGCGGGATTGGCACAGATACGCAGTATTTT. This encodes CATGTSGIGTDTQYF.

This clone occurred once. The chain joins TRBV6-2 or TRBV6-3 to TRBJ2-4; weak D call: TRBD1 (5 bases). The CDR3 has 13 amino acids. Germline loops: CDR1 MNHEY, CDR2 SVGEGT. Trimming removed 2 bases from V and 4 bases from J, with 6 bases in between. Here the CDR3 DNA reads TGTGCCAGCAGTTACCGGACAAAAAACATTCAGTACTTC. Its protein is CASSYRTKNIQYF.

The V gene is TRBV5-1, the J gene TRBJ2-1; no firm D call. The CDR3 has 13 amino acids. Trimming took off 0 bases at V and 5 bases at J, with 6 bases between the two ends. Germline CDR1 and CDR2: SGHRS and YFSETQ. CDR3 in DNA: TGCGCCAGCAGCTTGGACTACAACAATGAGCAGTTCTTC. Encoded protein: CASSLDYNNEQFF.

The chain is built from TRBV5-1 and TRBJ2-5, with 8 bases identical to TRBD1. CDR3 size: 15 residues. Germline V gene data show CDR1 as SGHRS and CDR2 as YFSETQ. The trim removed 0 bases at V and 4 bases at J, leaving 5 bases unmatched. CDR3: CASSLGSRGRETQYF. In DNA, the CDR3 is TGCGCCAGCAGCTTGGGATCCAGGGGGCGAGAGACCCAGTACTTC.

This clone came up once. This sequence joins TRBV5-8 and TRBJ1-6; D is perhaps TRBD1 (5 bases). The CDR3 runs to 14 residues. CDR1 is SGHTS and CDR2 is YDEGEE in the germline V gene. Trimming pared 4 bases from V and 3 bases from J, leaving 8 bases between. The DNA for the CDR3 is TGTGCCAGCAGCCACAGGATCTATAATTCACCCCTCCACTTT. It encodes CASSHRIYNSPLHF.